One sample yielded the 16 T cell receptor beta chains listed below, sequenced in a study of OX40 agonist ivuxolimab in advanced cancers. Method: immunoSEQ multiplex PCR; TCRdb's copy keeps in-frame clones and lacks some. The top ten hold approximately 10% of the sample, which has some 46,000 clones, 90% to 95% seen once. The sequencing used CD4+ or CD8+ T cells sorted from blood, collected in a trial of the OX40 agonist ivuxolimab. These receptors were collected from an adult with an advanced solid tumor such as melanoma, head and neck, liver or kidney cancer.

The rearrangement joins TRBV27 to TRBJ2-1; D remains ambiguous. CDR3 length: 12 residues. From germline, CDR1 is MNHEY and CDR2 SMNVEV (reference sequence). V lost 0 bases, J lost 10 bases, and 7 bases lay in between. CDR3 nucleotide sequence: TGTGCCAGCAGTTTATCCCTTTCGGAGCAGTTCTTC. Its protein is CASSLSLSEQFF.

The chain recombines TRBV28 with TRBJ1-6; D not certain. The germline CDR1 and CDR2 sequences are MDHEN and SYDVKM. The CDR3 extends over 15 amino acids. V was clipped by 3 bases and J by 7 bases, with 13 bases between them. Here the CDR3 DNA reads TGTGCCAGCAGTTTGGAATCTGGCGGCAATTCACCCCTCCACTTT. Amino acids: CASSLESGGNSPLHF.

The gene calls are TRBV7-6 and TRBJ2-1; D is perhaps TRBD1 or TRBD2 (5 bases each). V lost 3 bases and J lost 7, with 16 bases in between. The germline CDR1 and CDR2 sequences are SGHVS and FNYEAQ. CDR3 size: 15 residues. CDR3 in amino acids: CASSLFRGVVNEQFF. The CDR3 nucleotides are TGTGCCAGCAGCTTGTTTAGAGGGGTGGTTAATGAGCAGTTCTTC.

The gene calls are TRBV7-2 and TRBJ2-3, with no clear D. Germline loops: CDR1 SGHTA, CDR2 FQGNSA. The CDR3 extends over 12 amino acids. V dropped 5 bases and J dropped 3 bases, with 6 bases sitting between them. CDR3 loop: CASSLWTDTQYF. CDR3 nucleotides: TGTGCCAGCAGCCTTTGGACAGATACGCAGTATTTT. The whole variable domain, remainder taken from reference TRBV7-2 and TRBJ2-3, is GAGVSQSPSNKVTEKGKDVELRCDPISGHTALYWYRQSLGQGLEFLIYFQGNSAPDKSGLPSDRFSAERTGGSVSTLTIQRTQQEDSAVYLCASSLWTDTQYFGPGTRLTVL.

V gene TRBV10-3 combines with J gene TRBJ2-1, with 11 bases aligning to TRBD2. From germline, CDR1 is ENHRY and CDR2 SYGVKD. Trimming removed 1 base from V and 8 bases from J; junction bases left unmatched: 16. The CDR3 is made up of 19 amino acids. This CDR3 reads CAISELYTVTSGEVDEQFF. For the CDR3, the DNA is TGTGCCATCAGTGAGTTATACACCGTGACTAGCGGGGAGGTCGATGAGCAGTTCTTC.

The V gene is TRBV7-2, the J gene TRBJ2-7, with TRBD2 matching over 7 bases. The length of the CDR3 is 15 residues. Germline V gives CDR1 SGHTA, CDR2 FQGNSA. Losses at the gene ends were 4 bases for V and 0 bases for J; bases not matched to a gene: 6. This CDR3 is CASSSHLAVSYEQYF. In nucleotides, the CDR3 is TGTGCCAGCAGCTCCCATCTAGCGGTCTCCTACGAGCAGTACTTC.

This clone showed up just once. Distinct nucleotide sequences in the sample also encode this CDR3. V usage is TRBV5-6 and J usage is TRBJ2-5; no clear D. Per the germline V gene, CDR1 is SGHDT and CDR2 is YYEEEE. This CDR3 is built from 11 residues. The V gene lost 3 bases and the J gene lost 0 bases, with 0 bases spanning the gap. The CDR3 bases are TGTGCCAGCAGCTACCAAGAGACCCAGTACTTC. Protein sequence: CASSYQETQYF.

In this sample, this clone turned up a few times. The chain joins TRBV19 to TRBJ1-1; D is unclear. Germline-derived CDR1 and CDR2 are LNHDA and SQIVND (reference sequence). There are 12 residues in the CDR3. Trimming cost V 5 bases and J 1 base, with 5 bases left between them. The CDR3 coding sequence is TGTGCCAGTAGTGGCAGGAACACTGAAGCTTTCTTT. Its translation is CASSGRNTEAFF.

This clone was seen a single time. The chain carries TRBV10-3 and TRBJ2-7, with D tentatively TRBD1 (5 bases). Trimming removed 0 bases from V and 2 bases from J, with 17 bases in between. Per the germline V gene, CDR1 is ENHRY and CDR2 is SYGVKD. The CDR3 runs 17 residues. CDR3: CAISESSGGRGPYEQYF. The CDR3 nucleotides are TGTGCCATCAGTGAGTCTTCGGGTGGTAGGGGCCCCTACGAGCAGTACTTC.

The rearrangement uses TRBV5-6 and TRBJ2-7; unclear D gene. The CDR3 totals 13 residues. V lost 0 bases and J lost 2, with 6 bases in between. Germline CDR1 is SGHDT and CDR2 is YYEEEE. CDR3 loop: CASSLGRTYEQYF. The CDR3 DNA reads TGTGCCAGCAGCTTGGGACGGACCTACGAGCAGTACTTC. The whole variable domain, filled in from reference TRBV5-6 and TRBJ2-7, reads DAGVTQSPTHLIKTRGQQVTLRCSPKSGHDTVSWYQQALGQGPQFIFQYYEEEERQRGNFPDRFSGHQFPNYSSELNVNALLLGDSALYLCASSLGRTYEQYFGPGTRLTVT.

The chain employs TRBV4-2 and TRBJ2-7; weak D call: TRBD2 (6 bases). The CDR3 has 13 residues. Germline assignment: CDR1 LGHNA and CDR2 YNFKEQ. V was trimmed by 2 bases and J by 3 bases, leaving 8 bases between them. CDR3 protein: CASSQTGDYEQYF. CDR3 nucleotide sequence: TGTGCCAGCAGCCAAACGGGAGACTACGAGCAGTACTTC.

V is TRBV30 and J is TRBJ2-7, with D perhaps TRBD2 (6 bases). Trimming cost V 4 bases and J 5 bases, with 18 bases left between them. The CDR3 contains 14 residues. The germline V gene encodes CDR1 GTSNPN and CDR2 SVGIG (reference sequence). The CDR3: CAWTSGVGRDEQYF. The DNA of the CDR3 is TGTGCCTGGACCTCGGGAGTCGGAAGGGACGAGCAGTACTTC.

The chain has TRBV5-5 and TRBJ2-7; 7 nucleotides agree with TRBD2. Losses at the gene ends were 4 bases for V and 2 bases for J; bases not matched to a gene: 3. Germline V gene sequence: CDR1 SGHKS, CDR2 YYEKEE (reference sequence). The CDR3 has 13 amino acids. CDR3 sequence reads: CASSPGLAYEQYF. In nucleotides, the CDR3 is TGTGCCAGCAGCCCCGGACTAGCCTACGAGCAGTACTTC. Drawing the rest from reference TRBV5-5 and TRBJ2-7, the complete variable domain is DAGVTQSPTHLIKTRGQQVTLRCSPISGHKSVSWYQQVLGQGPQFIFQYYEKEERGRGNFPDRFSARQFPNYSSELNVNALLLGDSALYLCASSPGLAYEQYFGPGTRLTVT.

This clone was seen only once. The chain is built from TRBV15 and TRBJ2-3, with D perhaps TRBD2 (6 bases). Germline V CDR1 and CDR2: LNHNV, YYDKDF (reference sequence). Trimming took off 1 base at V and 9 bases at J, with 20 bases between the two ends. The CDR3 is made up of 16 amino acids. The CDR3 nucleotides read TGTGCCACCAGCAGAGTTCGCCCCGCCTCACGGGGGACGCAGTATTTT. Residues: CATSRVRPASRGTQYF.

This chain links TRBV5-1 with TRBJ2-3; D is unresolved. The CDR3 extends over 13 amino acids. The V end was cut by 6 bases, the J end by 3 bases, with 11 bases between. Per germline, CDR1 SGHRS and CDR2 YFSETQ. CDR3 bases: TGCGCCAGCACGCTAGAGAATACAGATACGCAGTATTTT. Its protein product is CASTLENTDTQYF.

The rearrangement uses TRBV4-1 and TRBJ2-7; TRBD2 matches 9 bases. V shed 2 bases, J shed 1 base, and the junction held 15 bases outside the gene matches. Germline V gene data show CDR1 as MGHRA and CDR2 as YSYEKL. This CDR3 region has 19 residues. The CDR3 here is CASSQNLIAVAGESYEQYF. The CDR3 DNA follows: TGCGCCAGCAGCCAAAACCTAATCGCTGTAGCGGGAGAGTCCTACGAGCAGTACTTC.